These 13 T cell receptor beta chains were sequenced from one sample in a study of blood T cell repertoires in COVID-19. Profiled with immunoSEQ multiplex PCR; TCRdb holds only in-frame clones, not every one. The sample carries fewer than 250,000 clones, roughly four fifths recorded once. The material sequenced was PBMCs or T cells enriched from blood (not recorded which). The receptor source for this set is a woman in her forties or fifties who had been exposed to COVID-19.

The chain links TRBV30 to TRBJ1-3; 7 nucleotides match TRBD1. CDR1 and CDR2 from the germline V gene are GTSNPN and SVGIG (reference sequence). The CDR3 sequence is 17 residues long. The V gene end was trimmed by 1 base and the J gene end by 3 bases; junction bases not matched to a gene: 12. CDR3 in DNA: TGTGCCTGGAGTGCGATTACAGGGGTTGATTATGGAAACACCATATATTTT. This translates into CAWSAITGVDYGNTIYF. The complete variable domain, with remaining parts taken from reference TRBV30 and TRBJ1-3, reads SQTIHQWPATLVQPVGSPLSLECTVEGTSNPNLYWYRQAAGRGLQLLFYSVGIGQISSEVPQNLSASRPQDRQFILSSKKLLLSDSGFYLCAWSAITGVDYGNTIYFGEGSWLTVV.

This clone was counted a few times. V gene TRBV24-1 combines with J gene TRBJ2-2, with D perhaps matching TRBD2 (5 bases). Per germline, CDR1 KGHDR and CDR2 SFDVKD. Trimming removed 2 bases from V and 5 bases from J, with 8 bases in between. The CDR3 runs to 14 residues. This chain's CDR3 is CATSDWRGTGELFF. CDR3 DNA sequence: TGTGCCACCAGTGATTGGAGAGGGACCGGGGAGCTGTTTTTT.

Only one count was recorded for this clone. The chain carries TRBV28 and TRBJ1-1, with D possibly matching TRBD1 (6 bases). CDR1 MDHEN and CDR2 SYDVKM come from the germline V gene. This CDR3 spans 14 amino acids. The ends were cut back, 6 bases at V and 1 base at J, with 12 bases in the middle. CDR3 residues: CASSAGGGNTEAFF. The CDR3 DNA reads as TGTGCCAGCAGCGCGGGGGGCGGGAACACTGAAGCTTTCTTT.

The chain carries TRBV19 and TRBJ1-1; D is possibly TRBD1 (5 bases). CDR1 is LNHDA and CDR2 is SQIVND in the germline V gene (reference sequence). There are 13 residues in the CDR3. Trimming left V 3 bases short and J 5 bases short, with 10 bases between. Here the CDR3 reads CASSIKGQTEAFF. CDR3 DNA sequence: TGTGCCAGTAGTATTAAGGGGCAGACTGAAGCTTTCTTT.

V usage is TRBV24-1 and J usage is TRBJ2-3, with 9 nucleotides matching TRBD1. Trimming took 9 bases from V and 0 from J; bases not matched to a gene: 0. CDR3 length: 13 residues. CDR1 and CDR2 from the germline V gene are KGHDR and SFDVKD. CDR3 sequence: CATGTGSTDTQYF. CDR3 in DNA: TGTGCCACCGGGACAGGGAGCACAGATACGCAGTATTTT.

This clone was counted a single time. The chain carries TRBV6-2 or TRBV6-3 and TRBJ2-5, with D possibly TRBD2 on 6 matching bases. From germline, CDR1 is MNHEY and CDR2 SVGEGT. With 5 bases removed from V and 5 bases from J, the gap between germline ends came to 12 bases. The CDR3 spans 13 residues. The CDR3 sequence: CASSPTSLETQYF. The DNA for the CDR3 is TGTGCCAGCAGTCCGACTAGTCTGGAGACCCAGTACTTC.

The chain uses TRBV11-3 and TRBJ2-3; 7 nucleotides line up with TRBD2. The CDR3 consists of 14 residues. The trim removed 3 bases at V and 0 bases at J, leaving 0 bases unmatched. Looked up from germline, CDR1 is SGHNT and CDR2 is YENEEA. The CDR3 sequence: CASSFSGSTDTQYF. DNA of the CDR3: TGTGCCAGCAGCTTTAGCGGGAGCACAGATACGCAGTATTTT. Based on the CDR3 plus reference TRBV11-3 and TRBJ2-3, the full variable domain is EAGVVQSPRYKIIEKKQPVAFWCNPISGHNTLYWYLQNLGQGPELLIRYENEEAVDDSQLPKDRFSAERLKGVDSTLKIQPAELGDSAVYLCASSFSGSTDTQYFGPGTRLTVL.

The chain employs TRBV2 and TRBJ2-3; possibly TRBD2 for D (5 bases). The CDR3 is 14 residues long. Germline V lookup: CDR1 SNHLY, CDR2 FYNNEI. With 10 bases removed from V and 0 bases from J, the gap between germline ends came to 14 bases. CDR3 sequence: CANPTRGSTDTQYF. CDR3 nucleotide sequence: TGTGCCAACCCGACACGGGGAAGCACAGATACGCAGTATTTT.

V usage is TRBV10-3 and J usage is TRBJ2-2, with unresolved D. CDR3 length: 15 amino acids. V lost 2 bases and J lost 1, with 8 bases in between. CDR1 is ENHRY, CDR2 SYGVKD, per germline. Here the CDR3 reads CAISEGSKNTGELFF. CDR3 bases: TGTGCCATCAGTGAGGGTAGCAAGAACACCGGGGAGCTGTTTTTT.

This clone was detected a few times. The chain carries TRBV15 and TRBJ1-1; possible D gene TRBD1, 5 bases. CDR1 and CDR2 (germline): LNHNV, YYDKDF (reference sequence). V lost 8 bases to trimming and J lost 1 base, with 11 bases between them. The CDR3 has 13 residues. As DNA, the CDR3 is TGTGCCACCGGGGGGGTCACGAACACTGAAGCTTTCTTT. Encoded protein: CATGGVTNTEAFF.

The rearrangement joins TRBV10-1 to TRBJ2-7; 7 bases match TRBD2. Germline lookup yields CDR1 WNHNN and CDR2 SYGVQD (reference sequence). The CDR3 is 15 amino acids. The V and J ends lost 5 bases and 1 base, in that order; junction bases with no gene match: 8. The CDR3 here is CASSPQRGPSYEQYF. Here the CDR3 DNA reads TGCGCCAGCAGTCCCCAGCGGGGTCCATCCTACGAGCAGTACTTC.

Only one count was recorded for this clone. The J gene is TRBJ1-1, the V gene TRBV18; D gene uncertain. V shed 0 bases and J shed 3 bases, with 5 bases lying between them. The CDR3 is 13 amino acids. Germline CDR1 is KGHSH and CDR2 is LQKENI. The CDR3 DNA follows: TGTGCCAGCTCACCACCGGCCGACACTGAAGCTTTCTTT. It codes for CASSPPADTEAFF.

The CDR3 coding sequence is TGTGCCAGCTCACCACTGTGGACAGGCGCAAACACTGAAGCTTTCTTT. Translation gives CASSPLWTGANTEAFF. J is TRBJ1-1 and V is TRBV18; 7 positions match TRBD1. This CDR3 is built from 16 residues. With 1 base clipped from V and 2 bases from J, the junction kept 7 bases outside the gene matches. Germline V gene sequence: CDR1 KGHSH, CDR2 LQKENI. The whole variable domain, remainder taken from reference TRBV18 and TRBJ1-1, is NAGVMQNPRHLVRRRGQEARLRCSPMKGHSHVYWYRQLPEEGLKFMVYLQKENIIDESGMPKERFSAEFPKEGPSILRIQQVVRGDSAAYFCASSPLWTGANTEAFFGQGTRLTVV.